One sample yielded the 4 T cell receptor beta chains listed below, sequenced in a study of blood T cell repertoires in COVID-19. Generated by immunoSEQ multiplex PCR, the TCRdb table keeps only in-frame clones and is missing some. The sample carries fewer than 85,000 clones, approximately 89% recorded once. Material for sequencing was peripheral blood. The receptors come from a man aged 45-65 years with active COVID-19.

The rearrangement joins TRBV5-6 to TRBJ2-1; the D gene is possibly TRBD1 (5 bases). The CDR3 is 15 residues long. Between the trimmed V and J ends, which lost 0 bases and 4 bases, there was a span of 11 bases. Germline CDR1 SGHDT, CDR2 YYEEEE. DNA of the CDR3: TGTGCCAGCAGCTTGGAGGTCAGGGTGTACAATGAGCAGTTCTTC. Protein: CASSLEVRVYNEQFF.

The chain joins TRBV29-1 to TRBJ1-1; D ambiguous. Trimming stripped 4 bases from V and 5 bases from J, with 5 bases between. The V gene's germline CDR1 is SQVTM and CDR2 ANQGSEA. The CDR3 is made up of 10 amino acids. The CDR3 bases are TGCAGCGTTGGCGAGACTGAAGCTTTCTTT. Its protein product is CSVGETEAFF.

This clone was observed a handful of times. The chain combines TRBV7-9 with TRBJ2-7; TRBD1 agrees at 8 bases. This CDR3 is built from 15 residues. Trimming took 1 base from V and 2 from J; bases not matched to a gene: 4. The V gene's germline CDR1 is SEHNR and CDR2 FQNEAQ (reference sequence). The CDR3 spells CASSLGDRQTYEQYF. CDR3 sequence (DNA): TGTGCCAGCAGCTTAGGGGACAGGCAGACCTACGAGCAGTACTTC. The entire variable domain, with the rest obtained from reference TRBV7-9 and TRBJ2-7, is as follows: DTGVSQNPRHKITKRGQNVTFRCDPISEHNRLYWYRQTLGQGPEFLTYFQNEAQLEKSRLLSDRFSAERPKGSFSTLEIQRTEQGDSAMYLCASSLGDRQTYEQYFGPGTRLTVT.

J is TRBJ1-2 and V is TRBV5-5, with a possible D match to TRBD1 (5 bases). Trimming shortened V by 1 base and J by 4 bases, and 11 bases separated the two germline ends. Germline V lookup: CDR1 SGHKS, CDR2 YYEKEE (reference sequence). The CDR3 consists of 14 residues. Here the CDR3 DNA reads TGTGCCAGCAGCTTGCGTTTACAGGTCTATGGCTACACCTTC. Residues: CASSLRLQVYGYTF.